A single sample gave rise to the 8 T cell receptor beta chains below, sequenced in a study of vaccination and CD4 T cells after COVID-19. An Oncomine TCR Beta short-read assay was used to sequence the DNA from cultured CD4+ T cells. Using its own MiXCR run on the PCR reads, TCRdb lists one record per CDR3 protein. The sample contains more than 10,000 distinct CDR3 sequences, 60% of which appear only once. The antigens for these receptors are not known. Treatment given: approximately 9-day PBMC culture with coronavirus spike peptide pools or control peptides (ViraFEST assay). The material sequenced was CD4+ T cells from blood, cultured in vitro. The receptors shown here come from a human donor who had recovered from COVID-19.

The CDR3, as DNA: TGTGCCAGCAGTTCCGTCACTAGCGCGAACACCGGGGAGCTGTTTTTT. Encoded protein: CASSSVTSANTGELFF. The chain has TRBV27 and TRBJ2-2; 7 bases agree with TRBD2. In germline, CDR1 is MNHEY, CDR2 SMNVEV (reference sequence). The J segment lost 0 bases and the V segment lost 4 bases, leaving 5 bases of the junction unmatched. CDR3 length equals 16 residues.

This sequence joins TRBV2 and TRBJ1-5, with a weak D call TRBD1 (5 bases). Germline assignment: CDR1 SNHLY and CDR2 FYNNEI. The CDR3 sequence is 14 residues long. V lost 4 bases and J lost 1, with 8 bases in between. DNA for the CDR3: TGTGCCAGCAGTGGGACAATCAGCAATCAGCCCCAGCATTTT. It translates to CASSGTISNQPQHF.

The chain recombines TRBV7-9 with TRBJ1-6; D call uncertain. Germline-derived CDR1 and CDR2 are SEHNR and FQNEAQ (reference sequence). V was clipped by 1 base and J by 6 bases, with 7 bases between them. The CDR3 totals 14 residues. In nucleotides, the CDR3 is TGTGCCAGCAGCTTAGGTAGTATTAATTCACCCCTCCACTTT. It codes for CASSLGSINSPLHF.

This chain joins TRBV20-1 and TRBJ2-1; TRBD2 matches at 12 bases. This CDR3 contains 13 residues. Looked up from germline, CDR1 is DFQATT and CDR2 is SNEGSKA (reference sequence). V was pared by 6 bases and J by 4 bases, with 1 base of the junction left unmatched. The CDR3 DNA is TGCAGTGCACTAGCGGGAGGTTACAATGAGCAGTTCTTC. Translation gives CSALAGGYNEQFF.

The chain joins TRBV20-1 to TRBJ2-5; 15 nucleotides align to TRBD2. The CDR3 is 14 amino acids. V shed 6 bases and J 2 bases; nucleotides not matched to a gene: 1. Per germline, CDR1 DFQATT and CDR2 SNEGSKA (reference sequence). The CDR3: CSAGLAGGQETQYF. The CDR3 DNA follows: TGCAGTGCGGGACTAGCGGGAGGTCAAGAGACCCAGTACTTC.

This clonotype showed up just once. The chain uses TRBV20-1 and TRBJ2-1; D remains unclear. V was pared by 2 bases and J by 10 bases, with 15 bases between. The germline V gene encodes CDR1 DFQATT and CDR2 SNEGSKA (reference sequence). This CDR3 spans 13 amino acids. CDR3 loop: CSARRTAVGEQFF. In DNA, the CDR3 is TGCAGTGCTAGACGGACCGCGGTGGGGGAGCAGTTCTTC.

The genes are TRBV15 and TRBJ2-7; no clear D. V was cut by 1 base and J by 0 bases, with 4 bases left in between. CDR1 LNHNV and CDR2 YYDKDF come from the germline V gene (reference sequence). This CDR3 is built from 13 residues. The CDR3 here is CATSRGSSYEQYF. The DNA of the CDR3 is TGTGCCACCAGCAGAGGCAGCTCCTACGAGCAGTACTTC.

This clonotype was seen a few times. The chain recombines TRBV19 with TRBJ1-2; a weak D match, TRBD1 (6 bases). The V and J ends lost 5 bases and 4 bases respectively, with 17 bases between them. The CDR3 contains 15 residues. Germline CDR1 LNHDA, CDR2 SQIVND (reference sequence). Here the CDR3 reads CASSGGGGPVYGYTF. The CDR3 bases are TGTGCCAGTAGTGGAGGAGGGGGGCCCGTCTATGGCTACACCTTC. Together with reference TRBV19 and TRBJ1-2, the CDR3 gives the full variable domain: DGGITQSPKYLFRKEGQNVTLSCEQNLNHDAMYWYRQDPGQGLRLIYYSQIVNDFQKGDIAEGYSVSREKKESFPLTVTSAQKNPTAFYLCASSGGGGPVYGYTFGSGTRLTVV.